The entry below describes one T cell receptor beta chain. Those enrolled in Seattle joined during active infection and were followed longitudinally afterward. TCRdb's table, derived via immunoSEQ multiplex PCR, lists solely in-frame clones and lacks some. Seen here are 130,000 to 150,000 clones, about 76% observed once, and the top ten hold around 5%. The data were obtained in a study of blood T cell repertoires in COVID-19. Study-level information: Samples of COVID-19 (acute and convalescent) were obtained from the United States, Italy and Spain. The analysed material was cDNA or gDNA that came from T cells, B-cell-depleted T cells, or PBMCs.

Input material: peripheral blood. The receptor comes from a woman aged 70-85 years with COVID-19, enrolled during active disease.

DNA for the CDR3: TGTGCCAGTAGTTCAAGACAGGGGGTTCAGCCCCAGCATTTT. This encodes CASSSRQGVQPQHF. J is TRBJ1-5 and V is TRBV19; TRBD1 agrees at 9 bases. The V segment lost 5 bases and the J segment 6 bases; nucleotides outside the gene matches: 5. Germline values: CDR1 LNHDA, CDR2 SQIVND (reference sequence). The CDR3 is 14 residues long. Variable domain in full (rest from reference TRBV19 and TRBJ1-5): DGGITQSPKYLFRKEGQNVTLSCEQNLNHDAMYWYRQDPGQGLRLIYYSQIVNDFQKGDIAEGYSVSREKKESFPLTVTSAQKNPTAFYLCASSSRQGVQPQHFGDGTRLSIL.